The entry that follows covers one T cell receptor (beta chain) sequence. This clonotype was observed at least ten times. Its antigen remains undetermined. No much larger clonotype is one base removed from it; base qualities were not supplied. The data belong to a study of regulatory T cells in long-lasting Graves disease (dated by TCRdb to the early 2020s). Regarding the complete study: Newly diagnosed Graves' disease patients had taken antithyroid drugs for less than 3 months. This study used TCR sequencing and RNA sequencing of peripheral blood to compare persistent Graves' disease patients against newly diagnosed Graves' disease patients. The study was registered as a clinical trial and conducted in China. A total of 35 or so samples were covered by TCR sequencing, comprising around 13 persistent and around 20 newly diagnosed Graves' disease patients.

The full study reports these points: The small sample size was acknowledged by the authors as a limitation that may reduce accuracy. Persistent patients shared more public clonotypes among themselves (around 2,700) than newly diagnosed patients did (nearly 1,000). Peripheral blood alone was examined, since thyroid tissue, which constituted the primary lesion, could not be accessed. Lower TCR Shannon entropy and fewer highly expanded clones were observed in persistent Graves' disease patients than in newly diagnosed patients, which suggested clonal expansion. TRBV28, TRBJ1-2 and TRBJ2-5 were preferentially used in persistent disease, while TRBV20-1 and TRBJ2-1 were favored in newly diagnosed disease. Sequencing and analysis were limited to the TCR beta chain.

The CDR3 runs 13 amino acids, cysteine and phenylalanine included. CDR3 DNA only is kept here, 39 bases in frame from base 1. The junction carries 9 bases between V and J, which are trimmed by 3 bases and 3 bases respectively. Library generation was performed with multiplex PCR. Sequencing used an Illumina HiSeq 4000. TCR beta libraries were built with iRepertoire HTBI primers and Arm-PCR amplification of CDR3 regions. PCR products were gel purified before sequencing. On the authors' methods: Across samples, some 62 TRBV and 14 TRBJ segments were identified and used for gene usage analysis of CDR3 amino acid clonotypes. Filtered high-quality paired reads were merged into contigs using COPE and FqMerger. BLAST was used to align contigs to the IMGT TRBV, TRBD and TRBJ reference genes, and CDR3 was defined following IMGT. Highly expanded clones were defined as clonotypes with a frequency above 0.1%. Repertoire diversity was measured by Shannon entropy, and V-J evenness by the Gini coefficient. Clonotypes shared by more than one individual were considered public. The public reads were quality trimmed at Q25 with fastp and then assembled into clones with MiXCR by TCRdb, keeping productive beta chains. Rows matching on CDR3 protein sequence are summarized as one entry with the most common DNA and genes. None of the V and J calls come from the authors' own analysis; TCRdb made them. The sample includes 360,000 or so distinct CDR3 sequences, with around 17% observed a single time. The ten largest clones add up to roughly 29% of the sample.

The time point label, read with the paper, signifies: newly diagnosed GD, antithyroid drugs for less than 3 months. For both TCR sequencing and RNA sequencing, RNA was extracted from PBMCs using TRIzol. Graves' disease was diagnosed according to American Thyroid Association guidelines. Patients were recruited from an endocrinology department in Xi'an, China. Each patient gave around 9 milliliters of peripheral blood, collected in an EDTA anticoagulant tube. PBMCs were isolated by Ficoll Paque Plus density gradient separation without further T cell sorting. An Agilent 2100 Bioanalyzer and agarose gel were used to assess RNA quality, and a NanoDrop 2000 was used to measure RNA concentration. This sample also belongs to another study, concerning T cells in Graves' hyperthyroidism and ophthalmopathy. As described in the second report: Stable Graves' hyperthyroidism was defined as no progression to ophthalmopathy during 18 months of follow-up. Hyperthyroidism patients were newly diagnosed, had a disease duration of under 2 months, and were aged 18 to 65 years. Any patient with an uncontrolled infection, another autoimmune disease, pregnancy or lactation was excluded. Diagnoses were based on clinical symptoms, serum thyroxine and TRAb, thyroid ultrasound and orbital computed tomography. For the first round of RT-PCR on the TCR CDR3, the HTBI primer set was used together with the Qiagen OneStep RT-PCR kit. Most expanded thyroid clonotypes (frequency above 0.001) were also detected in blood, a finding suggesting that blood repertoires may reflect thyroid immune responses. In cross-validation, a model built on a 13 V-J signature told ophthalmopathy apart from stable hyperthyroidism with under 90% sensitivity and roughly 83% specificity, and in testing the same model reached 80%/75%. In validation, progression to ophthalmopathy was predicted by the model with 70.59% sensitivity and nearly 75% specificity, a median of roughly 6 months before onset. To identify TCR V-J signatures that set the groups apart, the researchers used a discovery cohort of 90 to 100 patients, made up of 43 with Graves' ophthalmopathy and 57 with stable Graves' hyperthyroidism. An independent validation cohort of under 20 hyperthyroidism patients and about 15 patients who later progressed to ophthalmopathy tested prospective prediction of ophthalmopathy. The approximately 95 discovery patients were divided at random into training and test sets in a 7:3 ratio. In addition, the study compared T-cell repertoires in thyroid tissue and in blood from five or six Graves' hyperthyroidism patients. After blood sampling, hyperthyroidism patients were treated with methimazole at a starting dose of 30 mg daily, and ophthalmopathy patients were treated with high-dose intravenous methylprednisolone. Libraries were constructed in a second round of multiplex PCR, after which size selection and purification were performed. The libraries were sequenced on an Illumina HiSeq2000 using paired-end 100 bp reads. SOAPnuke was used to process the raw data, removing reads that contained adapters or uncalled bases, had a mean Phred below 15, or lacked an exact match to the constant primer or identifier. High-quality paired reads were merged using COPE v1.2.5, and each unique nucleotide sequence was defined as a clonotype. MiTCR v1.1 was used to align clonotypes to the IMGT TRBV, TRBD and TRBJ reference segments. The analysis was restricted to V-J combinations with a frequency above 0.0001, which together covered around 99% of the repertoires. The TCS score was defined as F50 (clonal expansion) divided by E x V (chaos), with BLOSUM62-based TCRdist calculated between CDR3 peptides within each V-J. Welch's t-statistics and random forest reduced 514 V-J features to around 14, which were used in a naive Bayes classifier (R e1071). No statistical method was used to fix the sample size in advance, and group allocation was not hidden from the investigators. According to the paper, TCR Vbeta CDR3 sequencing was carried out on some 130 peripheral blood samples, which came from about 45 ophthalmopathy, under 85 hyperthyroidism and roughly 17 progressor patients.

The TCR comes from a middle-aged man with Graves disease. Donor details come from another sample of the same person, matched by shared clones. The sample consisted of peripheral blood mononuclear cells (PBMCs), taken at new diagnosis, from a patient treated with antithyroid drugs. The chain is encoded by TRBV12-3 or TRBV12-4 joined to TRBJ2-7, and TRBD1 may be the D gene, going by 6 matching bases. The CDR3 loop reads CASSFGGLYEQYF. Read as DNA, the sequence is TGTGCCAGCAGTTTTGGGGGCCTCTACGAGCAGTACTTC.